This TCR beta chain stems from a study of blood T cell repertoires in COVID-19. As for the study in general: Samples representing acute and convalescent COVID-19 were sourced from the United States, Italy and Spain.

Using immunoSEQ multiplex PCR, the repertoire was profiled, and TCRdb retains in-frame clones only, with some absent. Of under 500,000 clones in the sample, approximately 90% were seen once. Participants' reported clinical history set cohort assignment. There are 15 residues in the CDR3. With V trimmed by 4 bases and J by 7 bases, 6 bases remained unmatched. In germline, CDR1 is SGHRS, CDR2 YFSETQ. The receptor was derived from a woman under 30 with acute COVID-19. The V and J genes are TRBV5-1 and TRBJ2-1; 12 bases align to TRBD2. Sequencing was done on a sample of PBMCs or T cells enriched from blood (not recorded which). The CDR3 DNA reads TGCGCCAGCAGCCTACTAGCGGGGGGCCGAAATGAGCAGTTCTTC. Translated, it gives CASSLLAGGRNEQFF. The variable domain in full, completed from reference TRBV5-1 and TRBJ2-1, reads KAGVTQTPRYLIKTRGQQVTLSCSPISGHRSVSWYQQTPGQGLQFLFEYFSETQRNKGNFPGRFSGRQFSNSRSEMNVSTLELGDSALYLCASSLLAGGRNEQFFGPGTRLTVL.